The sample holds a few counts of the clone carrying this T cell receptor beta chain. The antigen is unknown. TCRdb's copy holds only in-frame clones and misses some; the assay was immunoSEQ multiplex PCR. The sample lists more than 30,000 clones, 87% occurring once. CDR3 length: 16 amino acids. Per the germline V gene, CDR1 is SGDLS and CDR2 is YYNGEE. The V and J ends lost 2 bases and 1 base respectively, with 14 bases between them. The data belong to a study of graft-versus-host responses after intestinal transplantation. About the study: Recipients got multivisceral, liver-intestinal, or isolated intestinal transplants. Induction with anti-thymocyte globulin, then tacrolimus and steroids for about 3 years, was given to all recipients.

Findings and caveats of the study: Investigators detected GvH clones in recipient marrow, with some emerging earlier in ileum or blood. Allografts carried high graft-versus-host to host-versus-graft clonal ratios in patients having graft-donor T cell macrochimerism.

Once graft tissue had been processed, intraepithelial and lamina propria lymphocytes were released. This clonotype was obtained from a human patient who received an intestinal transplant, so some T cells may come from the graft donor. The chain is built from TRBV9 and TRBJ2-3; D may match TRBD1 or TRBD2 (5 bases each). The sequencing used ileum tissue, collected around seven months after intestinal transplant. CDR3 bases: TGTGCCAGCAGCGTGACCTCCAGGGACCGCACAGATACGCAGTATTTT. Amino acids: CASSVTSRDRTDTQYF.